The 29 T cell receptor beta chains below come from one sample, sequenced in a study of blood T cell repertoires in COVID-19. Here immunoSEQ multiplex PCR was the method, and the copy in TCRdb shows in-frame clones only, minus some. In the table there are tens of thousands of clones, more than 60% of which are singletons. Sequenced input: peripheral blood. The receptor source for this set is a woman aged 80 or over with active or convalescent COVID-19.

This clone was seen more than once but under ten times. CDR3 in DNA: TGTGCCAGCAGCGTAGTGGGACAGGGGAATTCACCCCTCCACTTT. It encodes CASSVVGQGNSPLHF. V is TRBV9 and J is TRBJ1-6, with 10 bases fitting TRBD1. The CDR3 spans 15 residues. Unmatched junction bases numbered 1, after V lost 0 bases and J lost 7 bases. The germline CDR1 and CDR2 sequences are SGDLS and YYNGEE.

Of note for this clone: At one end the junction does not follow the germline gene, possibly because of a read error. The chain has TRBV7-7 and TRBJ2-5; TRBD1 matches at 9 bases. The CDR3 length is 16 residues. Germline-derived CDR1 and CDR2 are SSHAT and FNYEAQ (reference sequence). In nucleotides, the CDR3 is TGTGCTAGCAGCTCAACCGGGACAGGGACCGGGGAGACCCAGTACTTC. This gives the protein CASSSTGTGTGETQYF.

The gene calls are TRBV7-2 and TRBJ1-2; perhaps TRBD1 as D (5 bases). Trimming cost V 3 bases and J 8 bases, with 19 bases left between them. Germline V CDR1 and CDR2: SGHTA, FQGNSA. This CDR3 is 15 amino acids long. The CDR3 loop reads CASSFAGGGDGGYTF. CDR3 nucleotides: TGTGCCAGCAGCTTCGCGGGGGGTGGGGACGGGGGCTACACCTTC.

This sequence joins TRBV27 and TRBJ1-4; D is perhaps TRBD1 (5 bases). CDR3 length equals 17 residues. The ends were cut back, 5 bases at V and 2 bases at J, with 18 bases in the middle. Germline CDR1 MNHEY, CDR2 SMNVEV (reference sequence). The CDR3 DNA is TGTGCCAGCAGTCCCAGTCCCTACAGGCCTACTAATGAAAAACTGTTTTTT. This sequence encodes CASSPSPYRPTNEKLFF.

The gene calls are TRBV5-6 and TRBJ1-2; the match to TRBD1 covers 8 bases. The CDR3 consists of 17 residues. CDR1 and CDR2 from the germline V gene are SGHDT and YYEEEE. The V gene end was trimmed by 0 bases and the J gene end by 6 bases; junction bases not matched to a gene: 13. The CDR3 here is CASSLVPGGEIYDGYTF. In DNA form, the CDR3 reads TGTGCCAGCAGCTTGGTTCCAGGGGGCGAAATATACGATGGCTACACCTTC.

In its sample, this clone was seen once. The gene calls are TRBV6-1 and TRBJ2-1; a weak D match, TRBD2 (6 bases). V lost 3 bases and J lost 7, with 10 bases in between. Germline CDR1 is MNHNS and CDR2 is SASEGT. The CDR3 covers 13 residues. This CDR3 reads CASSDGGLNEQFF. Here the CDR3 DNA reads TGTGCCAGCAGTGACGGAGGGCTGAATGAGCAGTTCTTC.

This sequence joins TRBV7-8 and TRBJ2-1; D is possibly TRBD2 (6 bases). Trimming left V 3 bases short and J 2 bases short, with 11 bases between. CDR3 length equals 15 residues. Germline-derived CDR1 and CDR2 are SGHVS and FQNEAQ. The CDR3 sequence: CASSLSAGTYNEQFF. CDR3 bases: TGTGCCAGCAGCTTGTCCGCGGGGACCTACAATGAGCAGTTCTTC.

This rearrangement joins TRBV7-8 to TRBJ2-3; 8 bases fit TRBD1. CDR1 is SGHVS, CDR2 FQNEAQ, per germline. This CDR3 comprises 15 residues. The ends lost 5 bases at V and 3 bases at J; junction bases unmatched: 7. This CDR3 reads CASSLGQGRTDTQYF. CDR3 coding DNA: TGTGCCAGCAGCCTTGGACAGGGTAGGACAGATACGCAGTATTTT.

This clone appeared a single time. The V and J genes are TRBV7-9 and TRBJ2-2; tentatively, D is TRBD2 (6 bases). Germline V lookup: CDR1 SEHNR, CDR2 FQNEAQ (reference sequence). V was shortened by 5 bases and J by 4 bases, with 14 bases between the two germline ends. The CDR3 consists of 15 residues. The CDR3 region has the DNA TGTGCCAGCAGCCTTGGGGAGGTGGGCACCGGGGAGCTGTTTTTT. It translates to CASSLGEVGTGELFF.

The chain links TRBV27 to TRBJ1-6; D ambiguous. The CDR3 totals 16 residues. Deletions cut 0 bases from V and 6 bases from J, with 12 bases between. Germline CDR1 and CDR2: MNHEY and SMNVEV (reference sequence). DNA of the CDR3: TGTGCCAGCAGTTTATCGAGAGGTGTTATTAATTCACCCCTCCACTTT. Residues: CASSLSRGVINSPLHF.

CDR3 sequence: CASSPRDRGYNQPQHF. As DNA, the CDR3 is TGTGCCAGCAGCCCCCGGGACAGGGGGTATAATCAGCCCCAGCATTTT. V and J are TRBV6-2 or TRBV6-3 and TRBJ1-5; 11 nucleotides match TRBD1. This CDR3 region has 16 residues. V shed 6 bases and J 4 bases; nucleotides not matched to a gene: 8. Germline CDR1 reads MNHEY; CDR2 reads SVGEGT.

This chain connects TRBV7-2 to TRBJ2-2, with D perhaps matching TRBD2 (5 bases). The CDR3 contains 16 residues. Trimming removed 3 bases at V and 1 base at J, with 12 bases between. CDR1 and CDR2 from the germline V gene are SGHTA and FQGNSA. Here the CDR3 reads CASSFEGEMNTGELFF. The DNA of the CDR3 is TGTGCCAGCAGCTTCGAGGGAGAAATGAACACCGGGGAGCTGTTTTTT.

V is TRBV6-5 and J is TRBJ1-1; perhaps TRBD1 as D (6 bases). Per the germline V gene, CDR1 is MNHEY and CDR2 is SVGAGI. The CDR3 extends over 13 amino acids. V was shortened by 0 bases and J by 4 bases, with 6 bases between the two germline ends. The CDR3 DNA follows: TGTGCCAGCAGTTACTCAGGGGGCACTGAAGCTTTCTTT. This codes for CASSYSGGTEAFF.

This chain links TRBV9 with TRBJ1-3, with D possibly TRBD1 on 6 matching bases. The CDR3 consists of 14 residues. V was cut by 2 bases and J by 4 bases, with 10 bases left in between. The germline V gene encodes CDR1 SGDLS and CDR2 YYNGEE. The chain's CDR3 is CASSVAGAGNTIYF. The CDR3, as DNA: TGTGCCAGCAGCGTGGCAGGGGCAGGAAACACCATATATTTT.

This clone has just one count. This chain joins TRBV5-5 and TRBJ1-1; a weak D match, TRBD1 (5 bases). Trimming shortened V by 3 bases and J by 0 bases, and 15 bases separated the two germline ends. Looked up from germline, CDR1 is SGHKS and CDR2 is YYEKEE (reference sequence). CDR3 length: 16 residues. The CDR3 bases are TGTGCCAGCAGCTGGGACTATGGAACAGTGAACACTGAAGCTTTCTTT. Amino acid sequence: CASSWDYGTVNTEAFF.

V and J are TRBV6-5 and TRBJ1-6, with a possible D match to TRBD1 (6 bases). This CDR3 spans 14 amino acids. Trimming removed 10 bases at V and 4 bases at J, with 14 bases between. Germline V gene lookup returns CDR1 MNHEY and CDR2 SVGAGI. The DNA of the CDR3 is TGTGCCACCCAAATAGGGGGTTATAATTCACCCCTCCACTTT. Protein product: CATQIGGYNSPLHF.

This clone was seen once. The chain joins TRBV7-2 to TRBJ2-4, with 12 bases identical to TRBD2. The CDR3 loop spans 14 amino acids. After removal of 7 bases from V and 7 bases from J, the junction contained 5 bases not matched to a gene. Per germline, CDR1 SGHTA and CDR2 FQGNSA. CDR3 coding DNA: TGTGCCAGCAACCTAGCGGGGGGGCATAACATTCAGTACTTC. Translation: CASNLAGGHNIQYF.

The chain is built from TRBV5-4 and TRBJ1-5, with unresolved D. The CDR3 is 17 amino acids. In germline, CDR1 is SGHNT, CDR2 YYREEE (reference sequence). Trimming removed 4 bases at V and 0 bases at J, with 17 bases between. CDR3 protein: CASSGGKTVDSNQPQHF. Written as DNA, the CDR3 is TGTGCCAGCAGCGGAGGCAAGACGGTAGATAGCAATCAGCCCCAGCATTTT.

The chain uses TRBV27 and TRBJ1-2; 9 nucleotides match TRBD1. Germline loops: CDR1 MNHEY, CDR2 SMNVEV (reference sequence). The CDR3 is 17 amino acids. The V and J ends lost 6 bases and 2 bases, in that order; junction bases with no gene match: 13. In DNA, the CDR3 is TGTGCCAGCAGGCCACAAGAGACAGGGGGGCCGAACTATGGCTACACCTTC. This sequence encodes CASRPQETGGPNYGYTF.

As to this clone: This sample includes further DNA sequences coding for the same CDR3. The V and J genes are TRBV5-6 and TRBJ1-1, with TRBD1 as a possible D gene (6 bases). Trimming stripped 0 bases from V and 5 bases from J, with 11 bases between. Germline CDR1 and CDR2: SGHDT and YYEEEE. CDR3 size: 14 residues. The CDR3: CASSLVGAGTEAFF. The CDR3, as DNA: TGTGCCAGCAGCTTGGTGGGGGCAGGGACTGAAGCTTTCTTT.

This clone was picked up a small number of times. This chain uses TRBV7-6 with TRBJ2-1, with D unclear. V gave up 8 bases and J gave up 4 bases, with 6 bases separating them. Looked up from germline, CDR1 is SGHVS and CDR2 is FNYEAQ. The CDR3 is made up of 11 amino acids. CDR3 bases: TGTGCCAGCGGCTCTTACAATGAGCAGTTCTTC. Translation: CASGSYNEQFF.

The chain is built from TRBV2 and TRBJ2-7; 8 bases are a match to TRBD1. Germline assignment: CDR1 SNHLY and CDR2 FYNNEI. Losses at the gene ends were 4 bases for V and 5 bases for J; bases not matched to a gene: 10. The CDR3 spans 15 residues. The CDR3 here is CASSVRSGGSDEQYF. In DNA, the CDR3 is TGTGCCAGCAGTGTCCGGTCAGGGGGCAGTGACGAGCAGTACTTC.

This clone appeared a single time. The rearrangement links TRBV6-4 to TRBJ2-1, with unresolved D. This CDR3 region has 15 residues. The V end was cut by 0 bases, the J end by 7 bases, with 13 bases between. Per germline, CDR1 MRHNA and CDR2 SNTAGT. The CDR3 DNA is TGTGCCAGCAGTGACTCGAAGGTTATCGGGAATGAGCAGTTCTTC. Its protein is CASSDSKVIGNEQFF.

V and J are TRBV3-1 (or the pseudogene TRBV3-2) and TRBJ1-5; 7 nucleotides line up with TRBD1. Trimming took 3 bases from V and 4 from J; bases not matched to a gene: 6. The germline CDR1 and CDR2 sequences are LGHDT and YNNKEL (reference sequence). The CDR3 consists of 15 residues. The CDR3 is CASSHRTGDNQPQHF. CDR3 DNA sequence: TGTGCCAGCAGCCATCGAACAGGGGATAATCAGCCCCAGCATTTT.

The DNA for the CDR3 is TGTGCCAGCAGTGAATCGGGACTGATAAACTATGGCTACACCTTC. Its translation: CASSESGLINYGYTF. This sequence joins TRBV6-1 and TRBJ1-2; perhaps TRBD1 as D (5 bases). Trimming removed 2 bases at V and 2 bases at J, with 12 bases between. Per germline, CDR1 MNHNS and CDR2 SASEGT. CDR3 size: 15 residues.

The chain recombines TRBV5-5 with TRBJ1-1; 7 nucleotides align to TRBD1. Germline V CDR1 and CDR2: SGHKS, YYEKEE (reference sequence). Trimming took 4 bases from V and 4 from J; bases not matched to a gene: 13. This CDR3 is built from 16 residues. CDR3 in amino acids: CASSLGAGGSGTEAFF. CDR3 in DNA: TGTGCCAGCAGCCTGGGTGCAGGGGGTAGTGGCACTGAAGCTTTCTTT.

This chain links TRBV29-1 with TRBJ1-1, with 7 bases identical to TRBD1. Trimming took 3 bases from V and 5 from J; bases not matched to a gene: 6. Germline CDR1 is SQVTM and CDR2 is ANQGSEA. The CDR3 is 13 residues long. Here the CDR3 DNA reads TGCAGCGTTGACTCGACAGGGTGGACTGAAGCTTTCTTT. Protein sequence: CSVDSTGWTEAFF.

This clone appeared a single time. The chain carries TRBV19 and TRBJ2-2; TRBD2 is a possible D gene (5 bases). Per germline, CDR1 LNHDA and CDR2 SQIVND (reference sequence). This CDR3 region has 15 residues. V lost 3 bases to trimming and J lost 1 base, with 9 bases between them. Here the CDR3 DNA reads TGTGCCAGTAGTATTTCCGGGGTGAACACCGGGGAGCTGTTTTTT. It yields the protein CASSISGVNTGELFF.

V and J are TRBV20-1 and TRBJ2-7; 9 nucleotides match TRBD2. The CDR3 runs to 15 residues. J was trimmed by 3 bases and V by 3 bases; bases with no gene match: 9. Germline assignment: CDR1 DFQATT and CDR2 SNEGSKA (reference sequence). In DNA form, the CDR3 reads TGCAGTGCTAGTAGAGCGACTAGCGGCGTCTACGAGCAGTACTTC. Translated, it gives CSASRATSGVYEQYF.